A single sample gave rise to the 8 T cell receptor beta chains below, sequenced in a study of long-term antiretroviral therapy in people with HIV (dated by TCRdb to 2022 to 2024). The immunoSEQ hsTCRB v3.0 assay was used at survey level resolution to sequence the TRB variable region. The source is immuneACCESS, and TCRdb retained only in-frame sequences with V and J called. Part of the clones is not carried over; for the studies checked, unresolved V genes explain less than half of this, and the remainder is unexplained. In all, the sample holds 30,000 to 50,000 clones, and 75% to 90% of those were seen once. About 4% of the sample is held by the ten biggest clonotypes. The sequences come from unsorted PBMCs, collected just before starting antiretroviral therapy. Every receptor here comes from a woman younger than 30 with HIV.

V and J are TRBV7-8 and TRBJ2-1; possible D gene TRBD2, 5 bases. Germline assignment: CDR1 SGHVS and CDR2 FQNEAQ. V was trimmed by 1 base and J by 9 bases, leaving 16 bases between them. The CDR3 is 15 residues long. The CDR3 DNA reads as TGTGCCAGCAGCTTAGGGACTCCTGGTCGGGTTGAGCAGTTCTTC. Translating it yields CASSLGTPGRVEQFF. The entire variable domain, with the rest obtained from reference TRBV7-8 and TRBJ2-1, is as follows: GAGVSQSPRYKVAKRGQDVALRCDPISGHVSLFWYQQALGQGPEFLTYFQNEAQLDKSGLPSDRFFAERPEGSVSTLKIQRTQQEDSAVYLCASSLGTPGRVEQFFGPGTRLTVL.

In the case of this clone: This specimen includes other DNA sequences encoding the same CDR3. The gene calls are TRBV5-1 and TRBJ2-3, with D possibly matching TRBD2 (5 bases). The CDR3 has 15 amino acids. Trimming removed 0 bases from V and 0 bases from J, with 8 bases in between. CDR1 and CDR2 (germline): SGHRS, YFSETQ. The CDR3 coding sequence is TGCGCCAGCAGCTTGGAGCGGTCTAGCACAGATACGCAGTATTTT. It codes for CASSLERSSTDTQYF.

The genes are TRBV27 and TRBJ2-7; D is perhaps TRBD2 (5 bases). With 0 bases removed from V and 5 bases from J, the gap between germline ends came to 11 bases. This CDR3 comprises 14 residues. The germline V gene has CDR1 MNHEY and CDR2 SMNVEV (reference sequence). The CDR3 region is CASSLSGSVHEQYF. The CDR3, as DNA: TGTGCCAGCAGTTTATCGGGTAGCGTACACGAGCAGTACTTC.

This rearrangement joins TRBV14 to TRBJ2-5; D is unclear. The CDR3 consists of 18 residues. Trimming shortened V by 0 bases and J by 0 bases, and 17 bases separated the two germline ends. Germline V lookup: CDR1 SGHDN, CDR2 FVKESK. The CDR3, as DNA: TGTGCCAGCAGCCAAGAGACCAGCCCCCCTCGGTACCAAGAGACCCAGTACTTC. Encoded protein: CASSQETSPPRYQETQYF. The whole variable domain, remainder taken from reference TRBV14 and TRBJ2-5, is EAGVTQFPSHSVIEKGQTVTLRCDPISGHDNLYWYRRVMGKEIKFLLHFVKESKQDESGMPNNRFLAERTGGTYSTLKVQPAELEDSGVYFCASSQETSPPRYQETQYFGPGTRLLVL.

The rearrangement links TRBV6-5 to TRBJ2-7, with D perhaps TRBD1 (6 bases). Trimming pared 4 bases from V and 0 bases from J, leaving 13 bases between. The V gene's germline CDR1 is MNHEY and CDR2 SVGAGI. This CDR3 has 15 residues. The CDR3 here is CASSLGQPSSYEQYF. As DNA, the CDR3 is TGTGCCAGCAGTTTGGGACAACCAAGCTCCTACGAGCAGTACTTC.

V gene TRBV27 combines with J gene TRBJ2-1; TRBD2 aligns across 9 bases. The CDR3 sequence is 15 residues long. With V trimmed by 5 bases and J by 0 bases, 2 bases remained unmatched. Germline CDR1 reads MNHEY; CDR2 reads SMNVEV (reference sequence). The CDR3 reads CASSRSGSSYNEQFF. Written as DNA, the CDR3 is TGTGCCAGCAGTCGTAGCGGGAGCTCCTACAATGAGCAGTTCTTC.

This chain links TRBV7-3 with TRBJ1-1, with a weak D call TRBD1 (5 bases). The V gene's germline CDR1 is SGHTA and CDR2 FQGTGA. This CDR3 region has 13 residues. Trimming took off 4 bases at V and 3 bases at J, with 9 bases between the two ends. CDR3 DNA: TGTGCCAGCAGCTCGCAGGGATACACTGAAGCTTTCTTT. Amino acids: CASSSQGYTEAFF.

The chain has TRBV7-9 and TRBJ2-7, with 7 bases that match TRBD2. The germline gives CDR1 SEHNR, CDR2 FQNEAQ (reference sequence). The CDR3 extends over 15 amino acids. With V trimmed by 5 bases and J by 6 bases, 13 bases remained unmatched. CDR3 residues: CASSESAGESLEQYF. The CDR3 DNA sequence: TGTGCCAGCAGCGAATCGGCGGGAGAATCCCTCGAGCAGTACTTC.